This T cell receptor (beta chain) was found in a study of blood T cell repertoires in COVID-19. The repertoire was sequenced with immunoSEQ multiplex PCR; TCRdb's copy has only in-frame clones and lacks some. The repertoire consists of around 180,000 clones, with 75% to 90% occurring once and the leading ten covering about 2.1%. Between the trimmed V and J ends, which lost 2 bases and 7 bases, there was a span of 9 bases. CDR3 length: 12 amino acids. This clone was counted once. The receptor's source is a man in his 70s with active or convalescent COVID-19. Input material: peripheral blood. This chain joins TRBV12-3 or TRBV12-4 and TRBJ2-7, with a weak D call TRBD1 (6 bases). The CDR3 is CASSLSQGEQYF. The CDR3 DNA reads TGTGCCAGCAGTTTATCACAGGGTGAGCAGTACTTC.